These 9 T cell receptor beta chains were sequenced from one sample in a study of blood T cells in healthy people across ages (dated by TCRdb to between 2014 and 2017). Library preparation used 5' RACE. For sequencing, an Illumina HiSeq 2500 was employed. A second roughly 7 to 12 cycle PCR used a sample-barcoded 5' primer and a J-beta primer mix. TCRdb passed the public sequencing reads through fastp at Q25 and MiXCR, retaining productive beta sequences. Each entry is one CDR3 protein sequence, shown with its most common DNA and genes. Counted in this sample were hundreds of thousands of distinct CDR3 sequences; 40% to 50% of them appeared once. The ten largest account for around 21% of the sample. Sequencing used blood. The receptors stem from a man between 60 and 70 years old in good health.

V is TRBV20-1 and J is TRBJ2-5; a possible D gene is TRBD2 (5 bases). The CDR3 has 15 residues. V dropped 1 base and J dropped 5 bases, with 17 bases sitting between them. Germline assignment: CDR1 DFQATT and CDR2 SNEGSKA (reference sequence). The CDR3 sequence: CSARVGLWRSETQYF. CDR3 DNA sequence: TGCAGTGCTAGAGTTGGACTTTGGCGGAGTGAGACCCAGTACTTC.

V is TRBV7-2 and J is TRBJ2-3, with 15 bases identical to TRBD2. V lost 5 bases, J lost 6 bases, and 9 bases stayed unmatched. CDR1 is SGHTA, CDR2 FQGNSA, per germline. The CDR3 runs to 17 residues. The CDR3 DNA reads TGTGCCAGCAGCCCACAGGGACTAGCGGGGGGCCGGGATACGCAGTATTTT. It specifies CASSPQGLAGGRDTQYF.

The chain employs TRBV6-2 or TRBV6-3 and TRBJ2-3; D perhaps matches TRBD2 (5 bases). Trimming shortened V by 6 bases and J by 9 bases, and 13 bases separated the two germline ends. CDR3 length: 12 residues. Germline lookup yields CDR1 MNHEY and CDR2 SVGEGT. CDR3 coding DNA: TGTGCCAGCAGAGACGGGGTCAAGACGCAGTATTTT. Its translation: CASRDGVKTQYF.

The rearrangement links TRBV29-1 to TRBJ2-2; D might be TRBD2 (6 bases). The ends were cut back, 3 bases at V and 6 bases at J, with 11 bases in the middle. The CDR3 loop spans 13 amino acids. Germline V gene lookup returns CDR1 SQVTM and CDR2 ANQGSEA. CDR3 sequence: CSVDQAGAGELFF. The CDR3 region has the DNA TGCAGCGTTGATCAAGCGGGCGCCGGGGAGCTGTTTTTT.

This clonotype appeared a few times. This rearrangement joins TRBV21-1 to TRBJ1-6; TRBD1 is the table's D call, not checked against the DNA. TRBV21-1 is reported as a pseudogene. The CDR3 totals 17 residues. The CDR3 DNA sequence: TGTGCCAGCAGCAAAGTTGTAGGGGCTCTATTTCCTTCACCCCTCCACTTT. It codes for CASSKVVGALFPSPLHF.

The J gene is TRBJ2-5, the V gene TRBV7-2; the match to TRBD2 covers 8 bases. J gave up 4 bases and V 1 base, and 14 bases lay outside the gene matches. The CDR3 consists of 18 residues. Germline lookup yields CDR1 SGHTA and CDR2 FQGNSA. CDR3 residues: CASSLGWGSAGGGETQYF. The CDR3 DNA follows: TGTGCCAGCAGCTTAGGATGGGGTTCGGCGGGAGGCGGAGAGACCCAGTACTTC.

This chain joins TRBV6-1 and TRBJ1-5; no clear D gene. The CDR3 has 14 amino acids. The V and J ends lost 4 bases and 2 bases respectively, with 9 bases between them. Germline V gene data show CDR1 as MNHNS and CDR2 as SASEGT. The DNA for the CDR3 is TGTGCCAGCAGTGGGGGTGGCCGCAATCAGCCCCAGCATTTT. Translated, it gives CASSGGGRNQPQHF.

The chain joins TRBV6-6 to TRBJ2-5; 9 bases are a match to TRBD1. The J call may be mistaken, given a closer DNA end match to TRBJ2-7. Germline lookup yields CDR1 MNHNY and CDR2 SVGAGI (reference sequence). The CDR3 totals 15 residues. The CDR3 bases are TGTGCCAGCAGTTATACCTCCGGGACAGGGATCGAGCAGTACTTC. Amino acids: CASSYTSGTGIEQYF.

The chain joins TRBV24-1 to TRBJ1-1; D possibly corresponds to TRBD1 (6 bases). There are 13 residues in the CDR3. CDR1 is KGHDR and CDR2 is SFDVKD in the germline V gene. Trimming removed 3 bases from V and 6 bases from J, with 10 bases in between. The CDR3 sequence: CATSDHRVAEAFF. CDR3 sequence (DNA): TGTGCCACCAGTGATCACAGGGTGGCTGAAGCTTTCTTT.